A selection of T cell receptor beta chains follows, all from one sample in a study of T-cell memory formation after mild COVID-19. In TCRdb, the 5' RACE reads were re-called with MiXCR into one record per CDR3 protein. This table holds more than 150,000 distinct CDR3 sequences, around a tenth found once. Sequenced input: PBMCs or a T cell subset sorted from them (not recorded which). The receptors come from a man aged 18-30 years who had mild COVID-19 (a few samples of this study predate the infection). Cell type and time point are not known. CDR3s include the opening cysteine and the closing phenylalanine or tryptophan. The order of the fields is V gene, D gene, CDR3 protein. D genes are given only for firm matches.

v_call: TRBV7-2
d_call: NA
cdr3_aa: CASRKGGNTGELFF

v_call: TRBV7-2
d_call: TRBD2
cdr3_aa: CASSARLAQETQYF

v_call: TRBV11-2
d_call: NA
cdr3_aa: CASSSPGFGQYF

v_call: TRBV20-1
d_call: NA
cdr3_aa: CSCPGFTDTQYF

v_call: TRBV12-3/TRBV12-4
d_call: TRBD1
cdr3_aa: CASSLTGLGEKLFF

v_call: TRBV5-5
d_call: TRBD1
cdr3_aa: CASSTTGVFTDTQYF

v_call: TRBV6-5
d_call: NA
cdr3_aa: CASSARGGSPLHF

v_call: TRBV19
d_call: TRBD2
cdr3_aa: CASSITSGGPNTGELFF

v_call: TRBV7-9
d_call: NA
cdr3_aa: CASSPKTRIQETQYF

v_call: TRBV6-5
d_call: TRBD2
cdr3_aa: CASRRGGLDGYEQFF

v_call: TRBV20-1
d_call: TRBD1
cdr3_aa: CSARDRGQGRLMGNIQYF

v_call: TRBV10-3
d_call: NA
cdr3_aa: CAVGTSRTDTQYF

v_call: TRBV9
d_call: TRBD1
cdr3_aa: CASSVDRGLDTQYF

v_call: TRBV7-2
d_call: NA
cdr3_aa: CASSLVPRGRETQYF

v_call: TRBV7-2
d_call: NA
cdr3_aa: CASSLRSGNQPQHF

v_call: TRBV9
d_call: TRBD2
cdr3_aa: CASSAHALAGVTDTQYF

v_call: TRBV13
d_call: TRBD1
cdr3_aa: CASSLSTQGAHEQYF

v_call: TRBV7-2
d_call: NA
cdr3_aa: CASSLGAPRTDTQYF

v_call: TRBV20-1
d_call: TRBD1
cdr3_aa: CSANRDRVETQYF

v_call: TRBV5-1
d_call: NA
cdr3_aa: CASSLGRDYFFYEQYF

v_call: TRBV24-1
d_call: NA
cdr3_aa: CATSDQRETQYF

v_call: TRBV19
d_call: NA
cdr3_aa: CASSIMEGAGETQYF

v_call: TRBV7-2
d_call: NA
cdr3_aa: CASSEQGIGGYTF

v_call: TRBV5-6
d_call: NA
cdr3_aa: CASSLFTETQYF

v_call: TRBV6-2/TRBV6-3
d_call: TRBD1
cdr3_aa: CASRQTGTDYGYTF

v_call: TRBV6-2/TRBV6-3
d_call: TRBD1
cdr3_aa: CASSGQGSETQYF

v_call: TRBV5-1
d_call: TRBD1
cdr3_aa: CASSLETGGTGNTIYF

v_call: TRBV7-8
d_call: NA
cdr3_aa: CASSLDQINEKLFF

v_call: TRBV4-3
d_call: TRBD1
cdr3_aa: CASSPGDRVGVYEQYF

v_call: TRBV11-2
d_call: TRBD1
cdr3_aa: CASSSIRGRGEKLFF

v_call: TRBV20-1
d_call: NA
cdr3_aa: CSASLRGDQYF

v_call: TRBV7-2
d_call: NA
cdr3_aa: CASSLTLGSGTEAFF

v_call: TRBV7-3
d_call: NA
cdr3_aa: CASSSTGGLEETQYF

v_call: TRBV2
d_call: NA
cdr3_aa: CASSGRIANTEAFF

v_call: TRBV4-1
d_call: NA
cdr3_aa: CVSSQTVSLAKNIQYF

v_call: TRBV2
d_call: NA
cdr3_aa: CASSPLAGNSPLHF

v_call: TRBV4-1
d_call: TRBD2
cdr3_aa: CASSQEGPLAGSTDTQYF

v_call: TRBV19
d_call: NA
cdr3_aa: CASMAGARQTQYF

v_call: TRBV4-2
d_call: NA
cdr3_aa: CASSQEAGTETGELFF

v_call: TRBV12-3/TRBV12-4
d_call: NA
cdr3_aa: CASSPRPQSTDTQYF

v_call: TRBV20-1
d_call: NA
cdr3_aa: CSASGTAGTQYF